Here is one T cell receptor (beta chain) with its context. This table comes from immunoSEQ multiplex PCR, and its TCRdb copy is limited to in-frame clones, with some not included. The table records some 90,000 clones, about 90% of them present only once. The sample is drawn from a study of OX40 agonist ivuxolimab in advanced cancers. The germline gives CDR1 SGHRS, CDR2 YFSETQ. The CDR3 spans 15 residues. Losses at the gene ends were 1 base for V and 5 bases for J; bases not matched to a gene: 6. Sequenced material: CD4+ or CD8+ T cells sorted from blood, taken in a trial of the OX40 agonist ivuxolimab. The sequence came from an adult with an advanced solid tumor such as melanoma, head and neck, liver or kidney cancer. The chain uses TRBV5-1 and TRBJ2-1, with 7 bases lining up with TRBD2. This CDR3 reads CASSLWSGGDNEQFF. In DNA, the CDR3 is TGCGCCAGCAGCTTGTGGTCGGGAGGAGACAATGAGCAGTTCTTC. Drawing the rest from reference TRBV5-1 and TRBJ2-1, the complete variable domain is KAGVTQTPRYLIKTRGQQVTLSCSPISGHRSVSWYQQTPGQGLQFLFEYFSETQRNKGNFPGRFSGRQFSNSRSEMNVSTLELGDSALYLCASSLWSGGDNEQFFGPGTRLTVL.